This T cell receptor beta chain was captured by sequencing in a study of cytomegalovirus exposure and HLA in healthy donors. Study-level results: As confirmed in vitro, a few CMV-associated chains were specific for CMV antigens.

On this clone itself: Its specificity is unknown.

This CDR3 contains 16 residues. With V trimmed by 3 bases and J by 3 bases, 8 bases remained unmatched. The germline V gene has CDR1 LNHDA and CDR2 SQIVND (reference sequence). Sequencing used immunoSEQ multiplex PCR; TCRdb keeps in-frame clones, though not all of them. The table has approximately 120,000 clones, 90% to 95% seen once. The chain links TRBV19 to TRBJ2-1, with 7 bases lining up with TRBD2. The TCR sequence derives from a woman aged 18-29 years in good health and CMV-seronegative. The sample was PBMCs. The CDR3 loop reads CASSMEVSGIYNEQFF. CDR3 DNA: TGTGCCAGTAGTATGGAAGTGAGCGGGATCTACAATGAGCAGTTCTTC.